This T cell receptor beta chain was recovered during a study of blood T cell repertoires in COVID-19. About the research overall: The study drew acute and convalescent COVID-19 samples from the United States, Italy and Spain. Sample material is recorded as cDNA or gDNA derived from T cells, B-cell-depleted T cells, or PBMCs.

Germline V gene lookup returns CDR1 SQVTM and CDR2 ANQGSEA. CDR3 length: 10 residues. V lost 4 bases to trimming and J lost 4 bases, with 4 bases between them. Authors' processing steps: Using reference gene primer amplification, nucleated cell counts were estimated. Assay: immunoSEQ multiplex PCR; the TCRdb copy retains only in-frame clones and omits some. V, J and clone size are those of that table, while D and trimming were read from the DNA. The sample lists 150,000 to 200,000 clones; around 90% were seen once. The chain uses TRBV29-1 and TRBJ1-1, with D uncertain. The TCR was taken from a man between 50 and 59 years old with acute or convalescent COVID-19. Material: peripheral blood. Here the CDR3 reads CSVGSTEAFF. The CDR3 region has the DNA TGCAGCGTTGGCAGCACTGAAGCTTTCTTT.